Below are 23 T cell receptor beta chains sequenced from a single sample in a study of lung T cells in sarcoidosis with Löfgren's syndrome. TCRdb passed the reads through MiXCR, listing each CDR3 protein once. The table shows about 3,200 distinct CDR3 sequences, with less than 20% occurring only once. Sequencing input: CD4+ T cells from bronchoalveolar lavage. These receptors came from a human donor with sarcoidosis (Löfgren's syndrome or another form), or a control subject (not recorded which).

This clonotype qualifies as medium-sized (0.01 to 0.1%). J is TRBJ2-3 and V is TRBV9; 8 nucleotides align to TRBD2. The germline CDR1 and CDR2 sequences are SGDLS and YYNGEE. This CDR3 comprises 15 residues. V lost 2 bases to trimming and J lost 1 base; unmatched junction nucleotides: 3. The CDR3 DNA reads TGTGCCAGCAGCGTGCGGCGGGAGGGCACAGATACGCAGTATTTT. It translates to CASSVRREGTDTQYF.

This clonotype was seen only a few times. J is TRBJ2-2 and V is TRBV5-1, with 10 bases aligning to TRBD1. This CDR3 region has 16 residues. V gave up 2 bases and J gave up 3 bases; unmatched junction bases: 4. Germline assignment: CDR1 SGHRS and CDR2 YFSETQ. The CDR3 bases are TGCGCCAGCAGCTTAAGGACAGGGGGTGACACCGGGGAGCTGTTTTTT. Amino acid sequence: CASSLRTGGDTGELFF. The whole variable domain, filled in from reference TRBV5-1 and TRBJ2-2, reads KAGVTQTPRYLIKTRGQQVTLSCSPISGHRSVSWYQQTPGQGLQFLFEYFSETQRNKGNFPGRFSGRQFSNSRSEMNVSTLELGDSALYLCASSLRTGGDTGELFFGEGSRLTVL.

Sample share makes this clonotype medium-sized. V is TRBV10-3 and J is TRBJ1-1; tentative D call: TRBD1 (5 bases). V was clipped by 7 bases and J by 4 bases, with 13 bases between them. Germline values: CDR1 ENHRY, CDR2 SYGVKD. The CDR3 runs 13 residues. This chain's CDR3 is CAITGTQGTEAFF. The CDR3 nucleotides read TGTGCCATCACAGGGACTCAGGGCACTGAAGCTTTCTTT.

On this clonotype itself: This may be a read error, as it is one base from a much larger clone. In this CDR3 the conserved last residue, phenylalanine or tryptophan, is missing, so a read error is likely. V usage is TRBV9 and J usage is TRBJ2-5; D is uncertain. Per germline, CDR1 SGDLS and CDR2 YYNGEE. The V gene lost 0 bases and the J gene lost 5 bases, with 11 bases spanning the gap. This CDR3 has 14 amino acids. DNA of the CDR3: TGTGCCAGCAGCGTAGCTACGCAGGTTGAGACCCAGTACCTC. It yields the protein CASSVATQVETQYL.

Notes on this clonotype: The conserved phenylalanine or tryptophan normally closing the CDR3 is absent here, so this likely arose from a read error. The chain joins TRBV6-1 to TRBJ1-1, with 9 bases that match TRBD1. The CDR3 has 16 residues. The germline CDR1 and CDR2 sequences are MNHNS and SASEGT. The junction had 10 bases not matched to a gene; V was cut back by 5 bases and J by 3 bases. The CDR3 protein is CASSHRWGDRDTEAFL. The DNA of the CDR3 is TGTGCCAGCAGTCACCGATGGGGGGACAGGGACACTGAAGCTTTCCTT.

This clonotype was detected only once. One base away lies a much larger clone, so this may be a sequencing read error. The gene calls are TRBV20-1 and TRBJ1-4; D is perhaps TRBD1 (6 bases). The CDR3 has 13 amino acids. CDR1 and CDR2 from the germline V gene are DFQATT and SNEGSKA (reference sequence). V was trimmed by 3 bases and J by 8 bases, leaving 13 bases between them. The CDR3: CSASPGVGEKLFF. The DNA of the CDR3 is TGCAGTGCTAGTCCAGGGGTAGGGGAAAAACTGTTTTTT.

In this sample, this clonotype turned up a few times. V gene TRBV5-6 combines with J gene TRBJ1-2; 9 positions agree with TRBD1. This CDR3 region has 13 residues. Germline CDR1 is SGHDT and CDR2 is YYEEEE. V lost 5 bases, J lost 6 bases, and 5 bases stayed unmatched. CDR3 protein: CASSSTGGNGYTF. CDR3 nucleotides: TGTGCCAGCAGTTCGACAGGGGGGAATGGCTACACCTTC. The full variable domain, rest sourced from reference TRBV5-6 and TRBJ1-2, is DAGVTQSPTHLIKTRGQQVTLRCSPKSGHDTVSWYQQALGQGPQFIFQYYEEEERQRGNFPDRFSGHQFPNYSSELNVNALLLGDSALYLCASSSTGGNGYTFGSGTRLTVV.

To note about this clonotype: It is likely a read error, because the conserved phenylalanine at the end of the CDR3 is missing. No DNA is shown, since the ends of the CDR3 on it are uncertain; the CDR3 is the one TCRdb lists. The rearrangement links TRBV7-2 to TRBJ1-1. The V gene's germline CDR1 is SGHTA and CDR2 FQGNSA. Including both end residues, the CDR3 is 14 amino acids long. CDR3 amino acids: CASSRDSGDTEAFS.

This chain joins TRBV2 and TRBJ1-2; TRBD1 aligns across 10 bases. Germline trimming cut 8 bases from V and 6 bases from J; bases unmatched to any gene: 9. CDR1 and CDR2 from the germline V gene are SNHLY and FYNNEI. The CDR3 sequence is 14 residues long. The DNA for the CDR3 is TGTGCCAGCTCCGAGACAGGGGGCGCGCATGGCTACACCTTC. Amino acids: CASSETGGAHGYTF.

This clonotype is judged medium-sized. The V gene is TRBV7-2, the J gene TRBJ1-6; no definite D call. The CDR3 totals 15 residues. The germline V and J ends were trimmed by 2 bases and 3 bases, with 8 bases remaining between them. In germline, CDR1 is SGHTA, CDR2 FQGNSA. CDR3 sequence (DNA): TGTGCCAGCAGCTTATTCAGAAGCTATAATTCACCCCTCCACTTT. It specifies CASSLFRSYNSPLHF.

This clonotype was detected many times. CDR3: CASSLVGGSYEQYF. The CDR3 DNA reads TGTGCCAGCAGTCTCGTAGGGGGATCCTACGAGCAGTACTTC. The chain recombines TRBV27 with TRBJ2-7, with D possibly matching TRBD1 (6 bases). Trimming removed 5 bases at V and 1 base at J, with 12 bases between. This CDR3 has 14 residues. The V gene's germline CDR1 is MNHEY and CDR2 SMNVEV (reference sequence).

This clonotype rates as medium-sized. The rearrangement uses TRBV20-1 and TRBJ2-3, with D tentatively TRBD2 (5 bases). Germline-derived CDR1 and CDR2 are DFQATT and SNEGSKA (reference sequence). This CDR3 is 11 amino acids long. The germline V and J ends were trimmed by 7 bases and 4 bases, with 9 bases remaining between them. The CDR3: CSERVADTQYF. In DNA form, the CDR3 reads TGCAGTGAGAGGGTTGCAGATACGCAGTATTTT.

The genes are TRBV27 and TRBJ1-2, with 7 bases lining up with TRBD1. The germline V gene has CDR1 MNHEY and CDR2 SMNVEV (reference sequence). V shed 7 bases, J shed 3 bases, and the junction held 11 bases outside the gene matches. The CDR3 consists of 15 residues. CDR3: CASKRYRGDDYGYTF. The CDR3 DNA is TGTGCCAGCAAGAGATACAGGGGTGACGACTATGGCTACACCTTC.

The chain has TRBV20-1 and TRBJ2-7; D is unclear. The CDR3 runs to 13 residues. Per the germline V gene, CDR1 is DFQATT and CDR2 is SNEGSKA (reference sequence). V was cut by 4 bases and J by 0 bases, with 10 bases left in between. CDR3 nucleotides: TGCAGTGCTATGAAGGGTGTCTCCTACGAGCAGTACGTC. This encodes CSAMKGVSYEQYV.

As for this clonotype: A much larger clone differs by one base, so this may be a read error. The gene calls are TRBV5-4 and TRBJ2-3; TRBD2 matches 7 bases. Germline trimming cut 2 bases from V and 5 bases from J; bases unmatched to any gene: 8. CDR1 is SGHNT, CDR2 YYREEE, per germline (reference sequence). The CDR3 has 15 residues. The CDR3 DNA reads as TGTGCCAGCAGCTTTGGTACTGGCGGGGGAGATACGCAGTATTTT. Its protein product is CASSFGTGGGDTQYF.

The chain couples TRBV18 to TRBJ1-5, with 8 bases aligning to TRBD1. This CDR3 spans 19 amino acids. The V and J ends lost 8 bases and 4 bases, in that order; junction bases with no gene match: 22. Looked up from germline, CDR1 is KGHSH and CDR2 is LQKENI. Here the CDR3 DNA reads TGTGCCAGCGCTCTGGTGCGGGACAGGACCCCCGAGGGGAATCAGCCCCAGCATTTT. The encoded protein is CASALVRDRTPEGNQPQHF.

This clonotype was seen ten or more times. The rearrangement uses TRBV18 and TRBJ2-3, with D possibly being TRBD2 (6 bases). Germline V gene sequence: CDR1 KGHSH, CDR2 LQKENI. The V and J ends lost 0 bases and 0 bases respectively, with 13 bases between them. This CDR3 spans 17 amino acids. Here the CDR3 reads CASSPPNQGLSTDTQYF. CDR3 DNA: TGTGCCAGCTCACCACCGAACCAAGGACTAAGCACAGATACGCAGTATTTT.

By sample share, this clonotype is medium-sized (0.01 to 0.1%). This chain connects TRBV9 to TRBJ1-3, with a weak D call TRBD1 (5 bases). There are 15 residues in the CDR3. Germline values: CDR1 SGDLS, CDR2 YYNGEE. The V gene lost 6 bases and the J gene lost 0 bases, with 13 bases spanning the gap. CDR3 sequence reads: CASTRDSSSGNTIYF. As DNA, the CDR3 is TGTGCCAGCACTCGGGACTCGAGCTCTGGAAACACCATATATTTT.

On this clonotype itself: An end of the junction does not agree with germline; a read error may underlie this. The chain is built from TRBV12-3 or TRBV12-4 and TRBJ2-1; 8 bases fit TRBD2. The CDR3 has 15 amino acids. For the CDR3, the DNA is TGTGCCAGCAGGCCCTGGACGGGAGGGCAAAATGAGCAGCTCTTC. This gives the protein CASRPWTGGQNEQLF.

This clonotype is labeled as medium-sized (0.01 to 0.1%). This chain connects TRBV5-1 to TRBJ2-1; D is possibly TRBD1 or TRBD2 (5 bases each). The CDR3 sequence is 13 residues long. The V end lost 4 bases, the J end lost 3 bases, and 8 bases lay between the germline ends. The germline gives CDR1 SGHRS, CDR2 YFSETQ. The CDR3 coding sequence is TGCGCCAGCAGCAGGGACGGCTACAATGAGCAGTTCTTC. It yields the protein CASSRDGYNEQFF.

Worth noting for this clonotype: A junction end diverges from the germline sequence, so it may reflect a read error. The chain couples TRBV7-2 to TRBJ1-5, with 10 nucleotides matching TRBD1. The germline gives CDR1 SGHTA, CDR2 FQGNSA. The CDR3 runs 14 residues. Here the CDR3 DNA reads TGCGCCAGCAGCTTGGGACAGGGGTATCAGCCCCATCATTTT. The encoded protein is CASSLGQGYQPHHF. The full variable domain, completed using reference TRBV7-2 and TRBJ1-5, is GAGVSQSPSNKVTEKGKDVELRCDPISGHTALYWYRQSLGQGLEFLIYFQGNSAPDKSGLPSDRFSAERTGGSVSTLTIQRTQQEDSAVYLCASSLGQGYQPHHFGDGTRLSIL.

This clonotype is medium-sized. The chain is built from TRBV20-1 and TRBJ2-3, with 9 bases identical to TRBD2. J gave up 9 bases and V 6 bases, and 19 bases lay outside the gene matches. CDR3 length: 16 amino acids. Germline V gene sequence: CDR1 DFQATT, CDR2 SNEGSKA (reference sequence). Here the CDR3 reads CSATSQRGARVTTQYF. In DNA form, the CDR3 reads TGCAGTGCCACCTCCCAGCGGGGGGCCCGAGTGACGACGCAGTATTTT.

This clonotype rates as medium-sized (0.01 to 0.1%). The chain carries TRBV4-3 and TRBJ2-3; TRBD1 agrees at 8 bases. CDR3 length: 16 amino acids. J was trimmed by 0 bases and V by 4 bases; bases with no gene match: 6. Germline CDR1 is LGHNA and CDR2 is YSLEER. CDR3 in amino acids: CASSLQGAASTDTQYF. CDR3 DNA sequence: TGCGCCAGCAGCCTTCAGGGGGCCGCTAGCACAGATACGCAGTATTTT.